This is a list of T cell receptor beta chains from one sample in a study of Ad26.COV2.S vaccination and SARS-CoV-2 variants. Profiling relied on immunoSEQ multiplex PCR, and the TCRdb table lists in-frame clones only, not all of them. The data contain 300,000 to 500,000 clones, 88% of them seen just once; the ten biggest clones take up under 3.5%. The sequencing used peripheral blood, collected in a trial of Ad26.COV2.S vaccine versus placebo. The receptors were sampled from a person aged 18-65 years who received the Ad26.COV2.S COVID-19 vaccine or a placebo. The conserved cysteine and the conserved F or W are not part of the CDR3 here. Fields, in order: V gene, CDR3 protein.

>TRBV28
ASTWDTEAF
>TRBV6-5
ASARVGATGELF
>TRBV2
ASRVDMNTEAF
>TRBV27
ASSTTGGQKEQY
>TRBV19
ASSPDPPGRNYGYT
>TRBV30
AWSVASNQPQH
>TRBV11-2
ASSLGRDGKMNTEAF
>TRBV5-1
ASSLEGRGTGELF
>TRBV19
ATSYGSNTEAF
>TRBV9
ASSVRPSTDTQY
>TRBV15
ATSPRRGGEAF
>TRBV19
ASHSARYGYT
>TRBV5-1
ASSLGTPNSPLH
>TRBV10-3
AISTGTGGYTEAF
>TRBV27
ASSLFSVSRQGAYEQY
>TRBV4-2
ASSQEGGTNEKLF
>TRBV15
ATSWAQGANTGELF
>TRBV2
ASSGQGVETQY
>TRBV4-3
ASSQTSGGASEQF
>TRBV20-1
SAKRAYTQY
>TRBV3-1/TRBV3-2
ASSQRDSNEKLF
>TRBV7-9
ASRRGGDREVTF
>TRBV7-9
ASSFSGDNSPLH
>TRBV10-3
AIKAGPSGGYT
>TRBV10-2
ASTQGVWDTQY
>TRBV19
ASSIDPRSQETQY
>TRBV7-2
ASSSIQGWGTTYEQY
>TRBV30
AWSVSGFGYT
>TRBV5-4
ASSFYEQY
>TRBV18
ASSPPGGEEQPQH
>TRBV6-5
ASSKQGNYGYT
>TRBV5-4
ASSSQGDNDPQETQY